The 17 T cell receptor beta chains in this list originate from one sample, sequenced in a study of T cells after yellow fever vaccination. TCRdb reanalysed the 5' RACE reads using MiXCR and keeps one entry per CDR3 protein. Among approximately 32,000 distinct CDR3 sequences listed, 6.6% were seen once. The source was PBMCs, either bulk or a sorted T-cell subset (CD4+, CD8+, memory, or dextramer-sorted; not recorded which), collected on the day of the first yellow fever vaccination. All receptors derive from a man younger than 35 who received the YFV17D yellow fever vaccine.

The sample holds many counts of this clonotype. J is TRBJ2-7 and V is TRBV4-1; TRBD1 matches at 11 bases. The length of the CDR3 is 13 residues. J was trimmed by 11 bases and V by 4 bases; bases with no gene match: 7. Germline CDR1 and CDR2: MGHRA and YSYEKL. The CDR3 coding sequence is TGCGCCAGCAGCCTGGGACAGGGGGACCAAGAGTACTTC. It is translated as CASSLGQGDQEYF.

This clonotype was observed at least ten times. The genes are TRBV20-1 and TRBJ2-7; weak D call: TRBD1 (7 bases). V was clipped by 3 bases and J by 11 bases, with 14 bases between them. This CDR3 has 11 amino acids. Germline V gene lookup returns CDR1 DFQATT and CDR2 SNEGSKA (reference sequence). CDR3 loop: CSASDREREYF. Written as DNA, the CDR3 is TGCAGTGCTAGTGACAGGGAGCGGGAGTACTTC.

This clonotype was counted only a few times. The rearrangement uses TRBV20-1 and TRBJ2-6, with 8 bases identical to TRBD1. Losses at the gene ends were 5 bases for V and 2 bases for J; bases not matched to a gene: 8. CDR1 is DFQATT and CDR2 is SNEGSKA in the germline V gene (reference sequence). CDR3 length: 16 amino acids. CDR3 DNA sequence: TGCAGTGCTGTTCAGGGGGCGCGGACTGGGGCCAACGTCCTGACTTTC. Protein sequence: CSAVQGARTGANVLTF.

This clonotype was seen a handful of times. The chain is built from TRBV3-1 and TRBJ2-7; possibly TRBD2 for D (6 bases). CDR1 LGHDT and CDR2 YNNKEL come from the germline V gene (reference sequence). The CDR3 spans 19 residues. The V and J ends lost 4 bases and 0 bases respectively, with 25 bases between them. The CDR3 here is CASSLYGGNLRPSSYEQYF. In DNA form, the CDR3 reads TGTGCCAGCAGCCTTTACGGGGGAAATCTACGCCCAAGCTCCTACGAGCAGTACTTC.

This clonotype was recorded a few times. J is TRBJ2-7 and V is TRBV13; the match to TRBD2 covers 10 bases. The CDR3 runs to 14 residues. J was trimmed by 2 bases and V by 6 bases; bases with no gene match: 4. Germline lookup yields CDR1 PRHDT and CDR2 FYEKMQ (reference sequence). In DNA form, the CDR3 reads TGTGCCAGCAGATTCAGCGGGGGGGCCTACGAGCAGTACTTC. Residues: CASRFSGGAYEQYF.

This clonotype was observed at least ten times. The rearrangement links TRBV12-3 or TRBV12-4 to TRBJ2-7; TRBD2 might be the D (7 bases). This CDR3 is built from 14 residues. The V end lost 5 bases, the J end lost 4 bases, and 15 bases lay between the germline ends. The CDR3 DNA is TGTGCCAGCAGTCCCTGGGGGGGGCGTTACGAGCAGTACTTC. Its protein product is CASSPWGGRYEQYF.

This clonotype appeared many times. The J gene is TRBJ2-6, the V gene TRBV7-8, with TRBD1 identical over 9 bases. The V segment lost 3 bases and the J segment 4 bases; nucleotides outside the gene matches: 4. There are 16 residues in the CDR3. From germline, CDR1 is SGHVS and CDR2 FQNEAQ. The CDR3 coding sequence is TGTGCCAGCAGCTTGGGACAGGGAGCCGGGGCCAACGTCCTGACTTTC. The encoded protein is CASSLGQGAGANVLTF.

This clonotype has just a few counts. This chain uses TRBV5-4 with TRBJ2-5, with D possibly matching TRBD2 (5 bases). V was shortened by 0 bases and J by 7 bases, with 10 bases between the two germline ends. From germline, CDR1 is SGHNT and CDR2 YYREEE (reference sequence). CDR3 size: 13 residues. CDR3 nucleotides: TGTGCCAGCAGCTTGGCGGGCGAGGGGACCCAGTACTTC. Translated: CASSLAGEGTQYF.

This clonotype has ten or more counts. CDR3 DNA: TGTGCCAGCAGTGAGTCTAAGGACGCGAACACTGAAGCTTTCTTT. It yields the protein CASSESKDANTEAFF. This chain links TRBV25-1 with TRBJ1-1; D call uncertain. The CDR3 has 15 amino acids. Trimming took 3 bases from V and 1 from J, leaving 12 bases between them. The germline gives CDR1 MGHDK, CDR2 SYGVNS.

This clonotype was seen many times. The V call is TRBV2, the J call TRBJ2-2; D is uncertain. The germline V gene encodes CDR1 SNHLY and CDR2 FYNNEI. The CDR3 consists of 13 residues. With 6 bases removed from V and 4 bases from J, the gap between germline ends came to 9 bases. CDR3: CASSRLGTGELFF. The CDR3 DNA reads as TGTGCCAGCAGCCGACTTGGCACCGGGGAGCTGTTTTTT.

The table lists this clonotype with many counts. The chain uses TRBV6-1 and TRBJ2-1, with 7 bases fitting TRBD1. There are 14 residues in the CDR3. Trimming took 8 bases from V and 1 from J; bases not matched to a gene: 5. From germline, CDR1 is MNHNS and CDR2 SASEGT. The CDR3: CASGRDSSYNEQFF. The CDR3, as DNA: TGTGCCAGCGGCCGGGACAGTTCCTACAATGAGCAGTTCTTC.

This clonotype was observed many times. J is TRBJ2-2 and V is TRBV5-1, with D possibly TRBD2 on 5 matching bases. V lost 0 bases and J lost 4, with 13 bases in between. The CDR3 runs to 16 residues. Germline V gene data show CDR1 as SGHRS and CDR2 as YFSETQ. For the CDR3, the DNA is TGCGCCAGCAGCTTGGCGGTGGATGGACTCACCGGGGAGCTGTTTTTT. Protein: CASSLAVDGLTGELFF.

A few counts support this clonotype. This rearrangement joins TRBV5-1 to TRBJ1-2, with no clear D. V lost 0 bases to trimming and J lost 7 bases, with 13 bases between them. There are 14 residues in the CDR3. In germline, CDR1 is SGHRS, CDR2 YFSETQ. The CDR3: CASSLDTEGGGYTF. CDR3 in DNA: TGCGCCAGCAGCTTGGACACCGAAGGAGGTGGCTACACCTTC.

This clonotype appeared many times. V usage is TRBV20-1 and J usage is TRBJ1-1; D is uncertain. Germline V CDR1 and CDR2: DFQATT, SNEGSKA (reference sequence). The germline V and J ends were trimmed by 4 bases and 8 bases, with 17 bases remaining between them. The CDR3 totals 13 residues. The CDR3 sequence is CSAKIPETLEAFF. The CDR3 DNA is TGCAGTGCTAAAATCCCGGAGACACTAGAAGCTTTCTTT.

This clonotype was counted at least ten times. This chain links TRBV6-5 with TRBJ1-5; the match to TRBD1 covers 8 bases. CDR1 and CDR2 (germline): MNHEY, SVGAGI. CDR3 length equals 15 residues. Trimming cost V 6 bases and J 5 bases; bases outside gene matches: 9. This CDR3 reads CASRADRGPHQPQHF. The CDR3 DNA is TGTGCCAGCAGGGCCGACAGGGGCCCCCATCAGCCCCAGCATTTT.

This clonotype was counted at least ten times. The genes are TRBV7-3 and TRBJ2-3, with D tentatively TRBD2 (7 bases). The germline gives CDR1 SGHTA, CDR2 FQGTGA. The CDR3 consists of 15 residues. V was shortened by 8 bases and J by 3 bases, with 18 bases between the two germline ends. Here the CDR3 DNA reads TGTGCCAGCTCCCGAAGGGGGGGCGTGACAGATACGCAGTATTTT. This gives the protein CASSRRGGVTDTQYF.

Many counts were recorded for this clonotype. The chain recombines TRBV7-9 with TRBJ1-6, with D unclear. This CDR3 spans 14 amino acids. Germline V lookup: CDR1 SEHNR, CDR2 FQNEAQ (reference sequence). Trimming cost V 0 bases and J 6 bases, with 6 bases left between them. CDR3 bases: TGTGCCAGCAGCTTAGCCAGCGGTAATTCACCCCTCCACTTT. Amino acid sequence: CASSLASGNSPLHF.